This T cell receptor (beta chain) was profiled in a study of OX40 agonist ivuxolimab in advanced cancers. Study in general: Under the entry rules, prior anti-PD-1, anti-PD-L1 or anti-CTLA-4 therapy was allowed, and about 40% had some.

At baseline, cycle 4 day 1, and cycle 7 day 1, blood was sampled. About this clone itself: Its antigen is currently unknown.

After removal of 1 base from V and 6 bases from J, the junction contained 6 bases not matched to a gene. The CDR3 is 17 amino acids. Germline V gene data show CDR1 as KGHSH and CDR2 as LQKENI. This table comes from immunoSEQ multiplex PCR, and its TCRdb copy is limited to in-frame clones, with some not included. In the table there are about 80,000 clones, 90% to 95% of which are singletons. Whole-study results and caveats: Expanded peripheral T-cell antigen specificity went undetermined.

V and J are TRBV18 and TRBJ2-2, with 12 bases lining up with TRBD2. The clonotype comes from an adult with an advanced solid tumor such as melanoma, head and neck, liver or kidney cancer. The source material was CD4+ or CD8+ T cells sorted from blood, sampled in a trial of the OX40 agonist ivuxolimab. The CDR3 bases are TGTGCCAGCTCACCACGTCCGACTAGCGGGAGTCCCGGGGAGCTGTTTTTT. Translated, it gives CASSPRPTSGSPGELFF.